The 21 T cell receptor beta chains in this list originate from one sample, sequenced in a study of control samples from healthy donors and cancer patients. Produced via immunoSEQ multiplex PCR; TCRdb's table is partial and in-frame only. The sample includes approximately 50,000 clones, roughly 94% of them seen just once. The sequencing sample was made of blood. These receptor sequences come from a man in his thirties or forties in good health.

This clone was seen only once. The V gene is TRBV6-5, the J gene TRBJ1-2, with 8 bases matching TRBD1. With V trimmed by 3 bases and J by 8 bases, 5 bases remained unmatched. CDR1 MNHEY and CDR2 SVGAGI come from the germline V gene. The CDR3 has 13 amino acids. The CDR3 region has the DNA TGTGCCAGCAGTTATCTCAGGGGGCGCGGCTACACCTTC. Protein product: CASSYLRGRGYTF.

The chain carries TRBV5-8 and TRBJ1-2; TRBD1 is a possible D gene (5 bases). V lost 4 bases and J lost 8, with 18 bases in between. Germline CDR1 reads SGHTS; CDR2 reads YDEGEE. This CDR3 contains 14 residues. The chain's CDR3 is CASSPGLYRSGYTF. CDR3 bases: TGTGCCAGCAGCCCTGGGCTATACAGGAGCGGCTACACCTTC.

The chain combines TRBV2 with TRBJ1-5; D is perhaps TRBD1 (5 bases). V was shortened by 6 bases and J by 0 bases, with 9 bases between the two germline ends. Germline lookup yields CDR1 SNHLY and CDR2 FYNNEI. The CDR3 spans 14 residues. CDR3: CASRQGYSNQPQHF. The CDR3 nucleotides read TGTGCCAGCAGGCAGGGATATAGCAATCAGCCCCAGCATTTT.

The CDR3 region is CASSSFPEKLFF. The DNA of the CDR3 is TGTGCCAGCAGTTCGTTCCCAGAAAAACTGTTTTTT. This chain uses TRBV6-2 or TRBV6-3 with TRBJ1-4; D uncertain. With 4 bases removed from V and 8 bases from J, the gap between germline ends came to 8 bases. The germline V gene encodes CDR1 MNHEY and CDR2 SVGEGT. The CDR3 runs 12 residues.

This chain links TRBV9 with TRBJ1-1; D is undetermined. The CDR3 sequence is 14 residues long. Germline V gene sequence: CDR1 SGDLS, CDR2 YYNGEE. The germline V and J ends were trimmed by 2 bases and 4 bases, with 12 bases remaining between them. The CDR3 loop is CASSVANWATEAFF. CDR3 nucleotide sequence: TGTGCCAGCAGCGTCGCTAACTGGGCCACTGAAGCTTTCTTT.

V is TRBV28 and J is TRBJ2-7; 7 nucleotides agree with TRBD1. Germline trimming cut 8 bases from V and 5 bases from J; bases unmatched to any gene: 12. CDR3 length equals 14 residues. Germline V CDR1 and CDR2: MDHEN, SYDVKM. The CDR3 region has the DNA TGTGCCAGCGCCTCGCTCGACAGGGTACACGAGCAGTACTTC. It yields the protein CASASLDRVHEQYF. Full variable domain (missing parts from reference TRBV28 and TRBJ2-7): DVKVTQSSRYLVKRTGEKVFLECVQDMDHENMFWYRQDPGLGLRLIYFSYDVKMKEKGDIPEGYSVSREKKERFSLILESASTNQTSMYLCASASLDRVHEQYFGPGTRLTVT.

This sequence joins TRBV4-2 and TRBJ2-5; TRBD1 matches 11 bases. The CDR3 is made up of 17 amino acids. The trim removed 3 bases at V and 4 bases at J, leaving 10 bases unmatched. CDR1 and CDR2 from the germline V gene are LGHNA and YNFKEQ. The CDR3 coding sequence is TGTGCCAGCAGCCAGACTCCCGGGACAGGGGGAGGAGAGACCCAGTACTTC. It yields the protein CASSQTPGTGGGETQYF.

The chain links TRBV5-4 to TRBJ2-3; D is ambiguous. The CDR3 has 15 amino acids. V lost 4 bases to trimming and J lost 0 bases, with 12 bases between them. CDR1 and CDR2 (germline): SGHNT, YYREEE (reference sequence). The CDR3: CASSPGLPSTDTQYF. CDR3 DNA: TGTGCCAGCAGCCCTGGCCTACCTAGCACAGATACGCAGTATTTT.

In nucleotides, the CDR3 is TGTGCCAGCGTGAAACAGGGGTTCTCTGGCTACACCTTC. It translates to CASVKQGFSGYTF. The chain combines TRBV28 with TRBJ1-2; 7 bases are a match to TRBD1. There are 13 residues in the CDR3. Losses at the gene ends were 8 bases for V and 7 bases for J; bases not matched to a gene: 10. CDR1 and CDR2 from the germline V gene are MDHEN and SYDVKM.

This sequence joins TRBV3-1 (or the pseudogene TRBV3-2) and TRBJ2-2; weak D call: TRBD1 (5 bases). CDR3 length equals 14 residues. Trimming took 5 bases from V and 4 from J, leaving 11 bases between them. CDR1 and CDR2 (germline): LGHDT, YNNKEL (reference sequence). CDR3 bases: TGTGCCAGCAGCTCGCGACAGTTCACCGGGGAGCTGTTTTTT. This codes for CASSSRQFTGELFF.

The rearrangement links TRBV11-2 to TRBJ2-2; TRBD2 aligns across 16 bases. Unmatched junction bases numbered 8, after V lost 4 bases and J lost 6 bases. Looked up from germline, CDR1 is SGHAT and CDR2 is FQNNGV. This CDR3 is built from 18 residues. For the CDR3, the DNA is TGTGCCAGCAGCTCCCTCCAGGGACTAGCGGGAGGGTCCGGGGAGCTGTTTTTT. Protein: CASSSLQGLAGGSGELFF.

This sequence joins TRBV7-2 and TRBJ1-2; TRBD1 aligns across 7 bases. This CDR3 is 14 amino acids long. Unmatched junction bases numbered 7, after V lost 5 bases and J lost 4 bases. In germline, CDR1 is SGHTA, CDR2 FQGNSA. The CDR3: CASSLDGTVYGYTF. The CDR3 DNA sequence: TGTGCCAGCAGCCTAGATGGGACAGTCTATGGCTACACCTTC. Full variable domain (missing parts from reference TRBV7-2 and TRBJ1-2): GAGVSQSPSNKVTEKGKDVELRCDPISGHTALYWYRQSLGQGLEFLIYFQGNSAPDKSGLPSDRFSAERTGGSVSTLTIQRTQQEDSAVYLCASSLDGTVYGYTFGSGTRLTVV.

The chain employs TRBV10-3 and TRBJ1-6; the D is unclear. Per the germline V gene, CDR1 is ENHRY and CDR2 is SYGVKD. Trimming removed 3 bases from V and 0 bases from J, with 6 bases in between. The CDR3 is 15 residues long. The CDR3: CAISDRSSYNSPLHF. The DNA of the CDR3 is TGTGCCATCAGTGACAGGAGCTCCTATAATTCACCCCTCCACTTT.

The gene calls are TRBV29-1 and TRBJ1-4, with TRBD1 identical over 10 bases. V was clipped by 0 bases and J by 8 bases; unmatched bases: 3. Germline V gene data show CDR1 as SQVTM and CDR2 as ANQGSEA. The CDR3 has 14 amino acids. The CDR3 coding sequence is TGCAGCGTTGAAGAAGGGACAGGGGACGAAAAACTGTTTTTT. As protein: CSVEEGTGDEKLFF.

This chain connects TRBV19 to TRBJ2-1; 9 bases fit TRBD2. The CDR3 length is 16 residues. Germline trimming cut 1 base from V and 3 bases from J; bases unmatched to any gene: 4. Germline CDR1 and CDR2: LNHDA and SQIVND (reference sequence). Here the CDR3 DNA reads TGTGCCAGTAGTATAGCAGCGGGAGGCATCTACAATGAGCAGTTCTTC. Protein product: CASSIAAGGIYNEQFF.

This chain connects TRBV24-1 to TRBJ2-7; D remains ambiguous. This CDR3 has 11 residues. Trimming removed 3 bases at V and 3 bases at J, with 2 bases between. Per germline, CDR1 KGHDR and CDR2 SFDVKD. The CDR3 coding sequence is TGTGCCACCAGTGATCTCTACGAGCAGTACTTC. It codes for CATSDLYEQYF.

J is TRBJ1-2 and V is TRBV6-6; perhaps TRBD1 as D (5 bases). The germline V gene has CDR1 MNHNY and CDR2 SVGAGI (reference sequence). Trimming shortened V by 2 bases and J by 2 bases, and 9 bases separated the two germline ends. The CDR3 length is 14 residues. This chain's CDR3 is CASSYGHLNYGYTF. CDR3 DNA sequence: TGTGCCAGCAGTTACGGACACCTAAACTATGGCTACACCTTC.

The chain joins TRBV2 to TRBJ2-2; 7 bases align to TRBD2. Trimming removed 2 bases from V and 0 bases from J; junction bases left unmatched: 3. Germline CDR1 and CDR2: SNHLY and FYNNEI. This CDR3 has 16 amino acids. Here the CDR3 reads CASSEYGTTNTGELFF. CDR3 DNA sequence: TGTGCCAGCAGTGAATATGGGACTACGAACACCGGGGAGCTGTTTTTT.

The rearrangement uses TRBV5-5 and TRBJ2-1; TRBD2 matches 11 bases. Germline V gene lookup returns CDR1 SGHKS and CDR2 YYEKEE (reference sequence). V was clipped by 3 bases and J by 0 bases; unmatched bases: 8. The CDR3 is made up of 18 amino acids. CDR3 region: CASSSRLAGSNSYNEQFF. For the CDR3, the DNA is TGTGCCAGCAGCTCAAGACTAGCGGGATCAAACTCCTACAATGAGCAGTTCTTC.

The V and J genes are TRBV7-2 and TRBJ2-1, with D perhaps TRBD2 (5 bases). Trimming took 2 bases from V and 6 from J, leaving 14 bases between them. Germline V gene sequence: CDR1 SGHTA, CDR2 FQGNSA. This CDR3 is built from 15 residues. CDR3 residues: CASSLIPLDRNEQFF. The CDR3, as DNA: TGTGCCAGCAGCTTAATCCCACTAGATCGCAATGAGCAGTTCTTC.

The chain carries TRBV11-2 and TRBJ2-3, with TRBD1 matching over 10 bases. Germline V gene lookup returns CDR1 SGHAT and CDR2 FQNNGV. With 1 base clipped from V and 5 bases from J, the junction kept 6 bases outside the gene matches. The CDR3 sequence is 16 residues long. CDR3 region: CASSLVYGQGVDTQYF. CDR3 DNA: TGTGCCAGCAGCTTAGTATACGGACAGGGGGTAGATACGCAGTATTTT.